This note documents a single T cell receptor (beta chain) sequence. The data were taken from a study of blood T cell repertoires in COVID-19. Study in general: Whether acute or convalescent, the COVID-19 samples came from the United States, Italy and Spain.

The V gene's germline CDR1 is LNHDA and CDR2 SQIVND (reference sequence). The V end was cut by 4 bases, the J end by 2 bases, with 6 bases between. The CDR3 length is 14 residues. Measured with immunoSEQ multiplex PCR; TCRdb has only the in-frame clones, and not every one. The sample has about 230,000 clones; approximately 87% are singletons. The chain combines TRBV19 with TRBJ2-6; no firm D call. This TCR was recovered from a woman between 70 and 85 years old with active or convalescent COVID-19. Material for sequencing was peripheral blood. CDR3 coding DNA: TGTGCCAGTAGTACAACAACTGGGGCCAACGTCCTGACTTTC. Its protein product is CASSTTTGANVLTF.